This T cell receptor beta chain was recorded in a study of blood T cells in healthy people across ages. Study-wide points: As age increased, TCR beta diversity per million T cells fell in a roughly linear fashion. TCR beta diversity correlated strongly with naive T cell percentage.

This CDR3 contains 14 residues. Germline V CDR1 and CDR2: KGHDR, SFDVKD. Concerning this clonotype: Its specificity is unknown.

A J-beta primer mix and a sample-barcoded 5' primer were used in a second PCR of about 6 to 12 cycles. Using its own MiXCR run on the 5' RACE reads, TCRdb lists one record per CDR3 protein. The sample lists 600,000 to 850,000 distinct CDR3 sequences, 20% to 25% seen once, with under 9.5% in the top ten. Isolated PBMCs totaled at least 7 million in each sample. In addition, the sample was reused for a study of T cells of mothers and their children. That publication notes: All extracted RNA went into cDNA synthesis, about 1.4 ug per 15 ul.

The sequence derives from a boy aged 5 to 17 in good health. Sequenced: blood. The chain recombines TRBV24-1 with TRBJ2-1; 10 bases match TRBD2. TRBJ2-5 matches the DNA end more closely, so the J call is doubtful. The CDR3 DNA is TGTGCCACCAGTACGCTAGCGGGAGAAGAGACCCAGTACTTC. It is translated as CATSTLAGEETQYF.